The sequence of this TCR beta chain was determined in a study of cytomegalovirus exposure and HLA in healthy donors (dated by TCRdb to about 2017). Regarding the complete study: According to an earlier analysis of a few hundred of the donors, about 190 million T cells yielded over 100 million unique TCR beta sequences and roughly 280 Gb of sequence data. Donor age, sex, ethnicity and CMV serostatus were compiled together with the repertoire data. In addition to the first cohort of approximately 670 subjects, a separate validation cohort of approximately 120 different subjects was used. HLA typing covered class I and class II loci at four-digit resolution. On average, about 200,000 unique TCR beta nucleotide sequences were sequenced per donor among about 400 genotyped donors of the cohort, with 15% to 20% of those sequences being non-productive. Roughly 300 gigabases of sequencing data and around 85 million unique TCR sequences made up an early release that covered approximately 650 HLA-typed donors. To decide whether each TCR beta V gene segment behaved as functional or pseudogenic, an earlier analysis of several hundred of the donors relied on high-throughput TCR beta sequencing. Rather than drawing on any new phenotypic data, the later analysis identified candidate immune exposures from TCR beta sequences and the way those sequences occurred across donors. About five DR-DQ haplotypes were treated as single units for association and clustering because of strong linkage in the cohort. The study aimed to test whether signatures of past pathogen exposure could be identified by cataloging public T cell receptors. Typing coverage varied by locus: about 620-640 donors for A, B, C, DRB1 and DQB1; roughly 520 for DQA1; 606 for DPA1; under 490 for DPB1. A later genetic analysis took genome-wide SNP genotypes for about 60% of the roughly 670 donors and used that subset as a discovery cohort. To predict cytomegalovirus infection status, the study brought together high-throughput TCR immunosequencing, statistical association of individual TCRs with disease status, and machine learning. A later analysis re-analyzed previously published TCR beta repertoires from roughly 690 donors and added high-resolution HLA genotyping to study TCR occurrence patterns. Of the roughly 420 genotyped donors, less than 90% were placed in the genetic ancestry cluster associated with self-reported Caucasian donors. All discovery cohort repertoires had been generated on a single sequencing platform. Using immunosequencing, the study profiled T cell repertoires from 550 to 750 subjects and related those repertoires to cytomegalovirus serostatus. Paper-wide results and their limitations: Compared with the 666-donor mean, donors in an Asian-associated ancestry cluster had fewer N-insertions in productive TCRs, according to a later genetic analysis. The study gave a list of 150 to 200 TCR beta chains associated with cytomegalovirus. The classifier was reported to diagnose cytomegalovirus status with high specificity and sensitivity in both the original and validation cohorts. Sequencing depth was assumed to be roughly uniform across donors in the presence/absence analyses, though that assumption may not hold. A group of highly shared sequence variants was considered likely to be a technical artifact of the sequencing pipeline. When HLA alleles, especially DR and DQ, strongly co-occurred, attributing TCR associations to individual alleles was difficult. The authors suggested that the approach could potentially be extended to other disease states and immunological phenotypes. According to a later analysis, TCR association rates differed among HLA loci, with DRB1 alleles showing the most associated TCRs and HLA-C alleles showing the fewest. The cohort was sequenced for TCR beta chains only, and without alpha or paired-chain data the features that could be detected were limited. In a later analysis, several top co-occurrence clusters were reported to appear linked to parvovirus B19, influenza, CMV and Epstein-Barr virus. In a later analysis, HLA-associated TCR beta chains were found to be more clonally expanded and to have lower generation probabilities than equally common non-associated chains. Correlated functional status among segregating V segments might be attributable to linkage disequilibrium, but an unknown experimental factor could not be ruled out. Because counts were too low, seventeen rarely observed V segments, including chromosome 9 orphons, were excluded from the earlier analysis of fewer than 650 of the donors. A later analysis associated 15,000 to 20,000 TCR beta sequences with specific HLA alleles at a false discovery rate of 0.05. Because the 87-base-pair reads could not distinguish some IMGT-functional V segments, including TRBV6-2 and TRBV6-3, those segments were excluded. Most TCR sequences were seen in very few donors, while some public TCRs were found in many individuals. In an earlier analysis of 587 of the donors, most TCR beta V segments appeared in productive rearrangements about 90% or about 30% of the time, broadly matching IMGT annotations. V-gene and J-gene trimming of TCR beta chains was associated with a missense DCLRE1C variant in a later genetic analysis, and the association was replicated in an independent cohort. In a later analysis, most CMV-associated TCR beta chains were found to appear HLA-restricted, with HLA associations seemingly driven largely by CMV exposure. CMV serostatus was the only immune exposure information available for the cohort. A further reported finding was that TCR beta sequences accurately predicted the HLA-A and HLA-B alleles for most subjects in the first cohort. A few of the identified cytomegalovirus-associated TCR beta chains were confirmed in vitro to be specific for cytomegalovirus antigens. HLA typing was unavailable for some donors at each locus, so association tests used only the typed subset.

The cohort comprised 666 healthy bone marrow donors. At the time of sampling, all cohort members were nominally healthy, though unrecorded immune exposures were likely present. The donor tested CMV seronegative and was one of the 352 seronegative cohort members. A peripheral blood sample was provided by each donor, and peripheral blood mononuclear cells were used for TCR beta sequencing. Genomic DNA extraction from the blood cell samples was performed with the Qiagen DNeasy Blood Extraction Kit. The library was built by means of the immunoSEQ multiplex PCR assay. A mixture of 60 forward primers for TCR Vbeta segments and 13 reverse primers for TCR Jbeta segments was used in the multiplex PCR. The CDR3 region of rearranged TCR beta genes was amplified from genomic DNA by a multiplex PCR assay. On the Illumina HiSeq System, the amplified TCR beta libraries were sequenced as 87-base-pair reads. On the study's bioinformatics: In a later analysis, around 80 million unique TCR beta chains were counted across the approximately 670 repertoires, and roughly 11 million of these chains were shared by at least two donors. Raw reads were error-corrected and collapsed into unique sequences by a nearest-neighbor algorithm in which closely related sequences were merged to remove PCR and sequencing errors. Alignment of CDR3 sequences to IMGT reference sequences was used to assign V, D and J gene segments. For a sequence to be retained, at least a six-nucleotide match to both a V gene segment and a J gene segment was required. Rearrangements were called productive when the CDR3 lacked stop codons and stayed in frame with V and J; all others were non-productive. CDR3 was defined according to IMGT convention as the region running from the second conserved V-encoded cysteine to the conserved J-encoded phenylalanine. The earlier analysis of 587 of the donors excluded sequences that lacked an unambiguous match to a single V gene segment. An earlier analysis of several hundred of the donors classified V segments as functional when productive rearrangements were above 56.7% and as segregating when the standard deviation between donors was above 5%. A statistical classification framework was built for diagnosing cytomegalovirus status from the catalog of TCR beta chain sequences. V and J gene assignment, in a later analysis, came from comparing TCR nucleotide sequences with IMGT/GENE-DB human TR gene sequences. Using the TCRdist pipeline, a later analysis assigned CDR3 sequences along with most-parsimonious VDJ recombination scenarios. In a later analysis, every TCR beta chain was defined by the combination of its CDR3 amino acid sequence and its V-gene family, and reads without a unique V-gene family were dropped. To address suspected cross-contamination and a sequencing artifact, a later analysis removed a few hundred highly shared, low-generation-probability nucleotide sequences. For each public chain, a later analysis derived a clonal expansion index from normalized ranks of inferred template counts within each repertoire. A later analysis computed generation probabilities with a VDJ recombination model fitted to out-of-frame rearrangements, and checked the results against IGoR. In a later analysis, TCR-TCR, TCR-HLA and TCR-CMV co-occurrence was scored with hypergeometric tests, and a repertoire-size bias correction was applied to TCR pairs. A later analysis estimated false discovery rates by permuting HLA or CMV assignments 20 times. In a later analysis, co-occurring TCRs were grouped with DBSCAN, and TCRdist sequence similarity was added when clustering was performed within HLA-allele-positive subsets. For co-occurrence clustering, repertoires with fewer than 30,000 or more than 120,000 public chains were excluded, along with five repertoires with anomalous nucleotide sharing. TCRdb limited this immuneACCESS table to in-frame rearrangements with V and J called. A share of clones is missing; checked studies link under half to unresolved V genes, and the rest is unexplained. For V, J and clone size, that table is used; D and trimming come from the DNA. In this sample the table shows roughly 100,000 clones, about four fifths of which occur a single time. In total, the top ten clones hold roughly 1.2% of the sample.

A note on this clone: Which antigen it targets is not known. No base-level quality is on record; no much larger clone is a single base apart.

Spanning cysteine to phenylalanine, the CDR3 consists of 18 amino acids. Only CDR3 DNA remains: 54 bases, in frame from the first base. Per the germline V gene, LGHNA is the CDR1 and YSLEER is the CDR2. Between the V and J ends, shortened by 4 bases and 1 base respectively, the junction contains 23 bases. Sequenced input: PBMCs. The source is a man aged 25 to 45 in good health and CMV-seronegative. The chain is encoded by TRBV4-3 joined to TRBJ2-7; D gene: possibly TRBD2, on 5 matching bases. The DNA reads TGCGCCAGCAGCCGAACTACCCCAGCGAGCGGTTTTTCCTACGAGCAGTACTTC. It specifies CASSRTTPASGFSYEQYF.